This T cell receptor beta chain was documented in a study of blood T cell repertoires in COVID-19. Study summary: The United States, Italy and Spain provided the acute and convalescent COVID-19 samples. T cells, B-cell-depleted T cells, or PBMCs provided the cDNA or gDNA that served as material.

Recruited during active infection, patients (from Seattle) were subsequently followed longitudinally. Per the study methods: Estimated nucleated cell counts came from reference gene primer amplification. Produced via immunoSEQ multiplex PCR; TCRdb's table is partial and in-frame only. The V and J calls and the clone size are those of that table, but D and trimming were determined from the DNA. Here the sample spans around 250,000 clones, roughly 88% being singletons. CDR1 is SGDLS, CDR2 YYNGEE, per germline. CDR3 size: 15 residues. The V gene end was trimmed by 3 bases and the J gene end by 7 bases; junction bases not matched to a gene: 6.

The sample comprised peripheral blood. The chain employs TRBV9 and TRBJ2-1, with 11 positions matching TRBD1. The TCR originated in a woman aged 80 or older with COVID-19, enrolled during active disease. CDR3 protein: CASSAAGQGANEQFF. The CDR3 region has the DNA TGTGCCAGCAGCGCTGCCGGACAGGGGGCGAATGAGCAGTTCTTC.